This T cell receptor (beta chain) appears in the sequencing data of a study of cytomegalovirus exposure and HLA in healthy donors. PCR used 60 Vbeta primers and 13 Jbeta primers. This table comes from immunoSEQ multiplex PCR, and its TCRdb copy is limited to in-frame clones, with some not included. This sample contains roughly 50,000 clones. Details on this clone: Its target is unknown.

V lost 6 bases to trimming and J lost 4 bases, with 15 bases between them. Germline CDR1 SQVTM, CDR2 ANQGSEA. CDR3 length equals 13 residues. Study findings and constraints: Rates of TCR association differed by HLA locus in a later analysis, with DRB1 highest and HLA-C lowest. In a later analysis, a missense DCLRE1C variant was linked to TCR beta V- and J-gene trimming. Reported performance of the classifier showed diagnosis of cytomegalovirus status with high specificity and sensitivity.

This chain connects TRBV29-1 to TRBJ1-1, with a tentative D call TRBD1 (6 bases). The clonotype originates from a female donor in good health and CMV-seronegative. The sequencing input was PBMCs. The DNA for the CDR3 is TGCAGCGTGGCTACAGGGTTCGGCACTGAAGCTTTCTTT. Amino acids: CSVATGFGTEAFF.